The rows below give T cell receptor beta chains drawn from one sample of a study of shared clonotypes between healthy human individuals. TCRdb's table, derived via immunoSEQ multiplex PCR, lists solely in-frame clones and lacks some. The table lists 550,000 to 800,000 clones, roughly 91% of them singletons. Material: memory CD8+ T cells from PBMCs. The receptors shown here come from a young man in good health. Some clones in this sample may be carry-over from other donors' samples. Both conserved end residues are trimmed from each CDR3. Each record gives: V gene, J gene, D gene, CDR3 protein. A D gene is named only where the DNA matches it firmly.

TRBV7-9	TRBJ1-5	-	ASSASNQPQH
TRBV7-9	TRBJ1-2	-	ASSPGTGGWDYGYT
TRBV11-2	TRBJ1-2	-	ASRPIGQSYGYT
TRBV25-1	TRBJ2-7	-	ASSVSGAGLFEQY
TRBV4-1	TRBJ1-5	-	ASSLTLKLNQPQH
TRBV27	TRBJ1-1	-	ASSLQYDPNTEAF
TRBV9	TRBJ2-2	-	ASSVILNTGELF
TRBV19	TRBJ2-2	-	ASRKDTGELF
TRBV5-1	TRBJ2-1	-	ASSLGRVSYNEQF
TRBV6-5	TRBJ1-1	-	ASSYSAGVGPTEAF
TRBV28	TRBJ2-3	-	ASTVARDTQY
TRBV6-5	TRBJ1-1	-	ASSYLRVRVNTEAF
TRBV28	TRBJ1-1	-	ASSLSGQANTEAF
TRBV6-6	TRBJ1-5	TRBD1	ASSPGQGYQPQH
TRBV27	TRBJ1-1	-	ASNGGRGTEAF
TRBV6-1	TRBJ2-7	-	ASSGWGPSYEQY
TRBV27	TRBJ2-1	-	ASKYGAPGSYNEQF
TRBV19	TRBJ1-5	-	ASSIEGGGNQPQH
TRBV7-9	TRBJ2-5	TRBD2	ASSSGGLKETQY
TRBV10-3	TRBJ2-1	-	AISESIALEGNEQF
TRBV9	TRBJ1-2	TRBD1	ASSVEPRDRGLTGYT
TRBV7-9	TRBJ2-3	-	ASSFFSSTDTQY
TRBV5-8	TRBJ2-6	-	ASSWGLGANVLT
TRBV7-9	TRBJ2-7	-	ASSLAGILEQY
TRBV6-5	TRBJ2-4	-	ASSYRAGAYIQY
TRBV5-5	TRBJ1-1	-	ASSQTLTVNTEAF
TRBV12-2	TRBJ2-3	-	ASRGGRERNTQY
TRBV4-3	TRBJ1-5	-	ASSPELRGNQPQH
TRBV10-3	TRBJ1-3	-	AISESLGAGNTIY
TRBV5-1	TRBJ1-2	-	ASSLAGGPSIGYT
TRBV4-1	TRBJ2-2	-	ASSQTGYTGELF
TRBV4-3	TRBJ2-7	-	ASSHVQESYEQY
TRBV5-6	TRBJ2-1	-	ASSSDLELTVYNEQF
TRBV9	TRBJ2-5	-	ASSLYHQGETQY
TRBV7-9	TRBJ2-2	-	ASSFGTGELF
TRBV7-9	TRBJ2-7	-	ASEVSNEQY
TRBV28	TRBJ1-2	-	ASSQGANYGYT
TRBV27	TRBJ1-5	-	ASSSSQGESNQPQH
TRBV7-9	TRBJ2-2	-	ASSLKPRAGELF
TRBV15	TRBJ2-7	TRBD1	ATSNRDRSSYEQY
TRBV19	TRBJ1-1	-	ASSIDNMNTEAF
TRBV7-8	TRBJ1-2	-	ASSPDLEGPAANYGYT
TRBV7-8	TRBJ2-5	TRBD1	ASSMDRQETQY
TRBV28	TRBJ2-5	-	ASSLQETQY
TRBV7-8	TRBJ2-1	TRBD2	ASSLLMRTSGFGEQF